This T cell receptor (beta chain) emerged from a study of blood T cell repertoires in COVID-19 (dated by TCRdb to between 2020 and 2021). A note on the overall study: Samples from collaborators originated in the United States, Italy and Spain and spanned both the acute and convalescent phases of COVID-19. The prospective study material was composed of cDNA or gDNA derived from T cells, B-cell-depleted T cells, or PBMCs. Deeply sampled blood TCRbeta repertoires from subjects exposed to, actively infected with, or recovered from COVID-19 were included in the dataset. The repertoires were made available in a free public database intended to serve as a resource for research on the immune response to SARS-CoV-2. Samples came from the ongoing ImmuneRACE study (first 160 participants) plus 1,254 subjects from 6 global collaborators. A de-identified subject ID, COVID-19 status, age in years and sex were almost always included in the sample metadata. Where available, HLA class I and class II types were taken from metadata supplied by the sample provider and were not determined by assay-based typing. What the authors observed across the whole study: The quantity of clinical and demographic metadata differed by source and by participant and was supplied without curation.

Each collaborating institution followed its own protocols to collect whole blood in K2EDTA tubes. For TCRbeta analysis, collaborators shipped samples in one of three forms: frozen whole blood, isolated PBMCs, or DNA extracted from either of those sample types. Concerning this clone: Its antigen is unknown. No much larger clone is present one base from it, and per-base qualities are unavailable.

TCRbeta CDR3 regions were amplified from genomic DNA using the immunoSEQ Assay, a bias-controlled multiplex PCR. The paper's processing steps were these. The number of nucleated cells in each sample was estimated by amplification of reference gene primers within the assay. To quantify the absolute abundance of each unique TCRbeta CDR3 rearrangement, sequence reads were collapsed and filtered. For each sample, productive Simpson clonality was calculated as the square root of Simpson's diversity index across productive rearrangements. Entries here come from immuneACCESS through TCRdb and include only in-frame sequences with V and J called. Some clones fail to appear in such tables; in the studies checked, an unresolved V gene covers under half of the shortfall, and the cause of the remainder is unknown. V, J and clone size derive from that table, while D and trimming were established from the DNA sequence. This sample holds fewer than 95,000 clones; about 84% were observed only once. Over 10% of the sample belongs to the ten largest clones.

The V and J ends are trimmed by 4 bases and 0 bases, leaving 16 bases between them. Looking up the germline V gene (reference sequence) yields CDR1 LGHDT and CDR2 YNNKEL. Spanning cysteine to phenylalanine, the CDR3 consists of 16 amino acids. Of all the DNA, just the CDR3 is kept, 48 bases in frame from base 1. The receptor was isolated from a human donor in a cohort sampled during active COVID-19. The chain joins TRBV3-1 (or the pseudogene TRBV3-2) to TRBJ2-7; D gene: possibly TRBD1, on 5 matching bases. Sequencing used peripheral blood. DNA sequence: TGTGCCAGCAGCCTCCGACAGCCTCGATACTCCTACGAGCAGTACTTC. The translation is CASSLRQPRYSYEQYF.